The 23 T cell receptor beta chains below come from one sample, sequenced in a study of blood T cell repertoires in COVID-19. The data were produced by immunoSEQ multiplex PCR, yet TCRdb's version contains in-frame clones alone and is incomplete. The sample has about 400,000 clones, around 89% seen once. The source material was peripheral blood. Receptors originate from a man aged 40-50 years with acute or convalescent COVID-19.

This chain uses TRBV5-5 with TRBJ1-2, with unresolved D. The V gene's germline CDR1 is SGHKS and CDR2 YYEKEE (reference sequence). This CDR3 is built from 14 residues. V gave up 0 bases and J gave up 8 bases, with 14 bases separating them. CDR3 in amino acids: CASSLAVTRRGYTF. The CDR3 bases are TGTGCCAGCAGCTTGGCCGTGACCCGGAGGGGCTACACCTTC. Together with reference TRBV5-5 and TRBJ1-2, the CDR3 gives the full variable domain: DAGVTQSPTHLIKTRGQQVTLRCSPISGHKSVSWYQQVLGQGPQFIFQYYEKEERGRGNFPDRFSARQFPNYSSELNVNALLLGDSALYLCASSLAVTRRGYTFGSGTRLTVV.

This chain joins TRBV21-1 and TRBJ2-7; the D call of TRBD1 is as the table states it, not checked on the DNA. TRBV21-1 is labeled a pseudogene. The CDR3 runs 12 residues. The CDR3 DNA sequence: TGTGCCAGTTCAGGCCAAACCTACGAGCAGTACTTC. Its protein is CASSGQTYEQYF.

This rearrangement joins TRBV19 to TRBJ1-4, with 9 bases matching TRBD1. Germline-derived CDR1 and CDR2 are LNHDA and SQIVND (reference sequence). The CDR3 loop spans 16 amino acids. J gave up 4 bases and V 5 bases, and 8 bases lay outside the gene matches. The DNA of the CDR3 is TGTGCCAGTAGTCTGTTTACAGGGGGCCGTAATGAAAAACTGTTTTTT. Protein sequence: CASSLFTGGRNEKLFF.

The chain joins TRBV6-5 to TRBJ1-3; D is unresolved. Germline CDR1 reads MNHEY; CDR2 reads SVGAGI. The CDR3 runs to 13 residues. With 11 bases removed from V and 2 bases from J, the gap between germline ends came to 13 bases. The CDR3 protein is CACGVLAGNTIYF. CDR3 sequence (DNA): TGTGCCTGCGGAGTTCTGGCTGGAAACACCATATATTTT.

This clone was seen only a few times. The rearrangement links TRBV7-9 to TRBJ1-2; D is unresolved. Germline V gene sequence: CDR1 SEHNR, CDR2 FQNEAQ (reference sequence). The CDR3 has 12 residues. Trimming removed 2 bases from V and 9 bases from J, with 10 bases in between. The CDR3 DNA is TGTGCCAGCAGCTTATCAACCGGTAGCTACACCTTC. Protein: CASSLSTGSYTF. Full variable domain (remainder filled in from reference TRBV7-9 and TRBJ1-2): DTGVSQNPRHKITKRGQNVTFRCDPISEHNRLYWYRQTLGQGPEFLTYFQNEAQLEKSRLLSDRFSAERPKGSFSTLEIQRTEQGDSAMYLCASSLSTGSYTFGSGTRLTVV.

A single count supports this clone. This chain connects TRBV7-9 to TRBJ1-1; 7 positions match TRBD1. CDR3 length: 13 amino acids. The V and J ends lost 5 bases and 13 bases, in that order; junction bases with no gene match: 13. CDR1 is SEHNR, CDR2 FQNEAQ, per germline (reference sequence). This CDR3 is CASSTGQNSGVFF. The CDR3 DNA follows: TGTGCCAGCAGCACGGGACAGAACTCTGGAGTTTTCTTT.

The chain carries TRBV12-3 or TRBV12-4 and TRBJ2-7; TRBD2 might be the D (5 bases). The CDR3 runs to 13 residues. V was trimmed by 3 bases and J by 5 bases, leaving 11 bases between them. This CDR3 reads CASSFRSGNEQYF. For the CDR3, the DNA is TGTGCCAGCAGTTTCCGTTCCGGGAACGAGCAGTACTTC.

This clone was seen only a few times. The rearrangement joins TRBV19 to TRBJ2-2; TRBD1 matches 8 bases. J lost 1 base, V lost 6 bases, and 13 bases had no gene match. The CDR3 runs 18 residues. In germline, CDR1 is LNHDA, CDR2 SQIVND (reference sequence). The CDR3 bases are TGTGCCAGTAGCGGTCCAGGGGGCACTGGAAGGAACACCGGGGAGCTGTTTTTT. It specifies CASSGPGGTGRNTGELFF.

The V and J genes are TRBV13 and TRBJ1-4; TRBD1 agrees at 9 bases. J gave up 8 bases and V 3 bases, and 4 bases lay outside the gene matches. Germline V lookup: CDR1 PRHDT, CDR2 FYEKMQ (reference sequence). The CDR3 covers 14 residues. CDR3 nucleotides: TGTGCCAGCAGCTTTAGACAGGGGGAAGAAAAACTGTTTTTT. This codes for CASSFRQGEEKLFF.

This sequence joins TRBV28 and TRBJ1-4, with D unresolved. Germline assignment: CDR1 MDHEN and CDR2 SYDVKM. The ends were cut back, 1 base at V and 5 bases at J, with 11 bases in the middle. The CDR3 has 15 amino acids. The CDR3 protein is CASSLYTTPNEKLFF. The CDR3 bases are TGTGCCAGCAGTTTATACACAACCCCAAATGAAAAACTGTTTTTT.

The genes are TRBV25-1 and TRBJ2-1; no reliable D call. CDR1 and CDR2 from the germline V gene are MGHDK and SYGVNS. Trimming stripped 10 bases from V and 4 bases from J, with 17 bases between. This CDR3 comprises 14 residues. CDR3 DNA sequence: TGTGCCACCTCCTCCGTCGCAGATTACAATGAGCAGTTCTTC. This encodes CATSSVADYNEQFF.

The chain joins TRBV3-1 (or the pseudogene TRBV3-2) to TRBJ1-3, with D hard to call. V was pared by 0 bases and J by 0 bases, with 9 bases between. There are 16 residues in the CDR3. CDR1 and CDR2 from the germline V gene are LGHDT and YNNKEL (reference sequence). The CDR3 bases are TGTGCCAGCAGCCAAGAACCGACAAACTCTGGAAACACCATATATTTT. Its translation is CASSQEPTNSGNTIYF.

In nucleotides, the CDR3 is TGTGCCAGCAGTGAATCCGGAGCTAACTATGGCTACACCTTC. It encodes CASSESGANYGYTF. This sequence joins TRBV6-1 and TRBJ1-2; no definite D call. The V gene lost 2 bases and the J gene lost 0 bases, with 7 bases spanning the gap. Germline lookup yields CDR1 MNHNS and CDR2 SASEGT. This CDR3 contains 14 residues.

V and J are TRBV7-7 and TRBJ2-5; a possible D gene is TRBD2 (6 bases). CDR1 SSHAT and CDR2 FNYEAQ come from the germline V gene (reference sequence). CDR3 size: 14 residues. The CDR3 loop is CASGLSGFQETQYF. CDR3 nucleotide sequence: TGTGCTAGCGGACTGTCGGGTTTCCAAGAGACCCAGTACTTC.

The V call is TRBV28, the J call TRBJ2-7; 12 bases fit TRBD2. The J segment lost 3 bases and the V segment lost 5 bases, leaving 5 bases of the junction unmatched. Germline-derived CDR1 and CDR2 are MDHEN and SYDVKM. The CDR3 extends over 15 amino acids. Written as DNA, the CDR3 is TGTGCCAGCAGTCCGACGACTAGCGGGAGCTACGAGCAGTACTTC. Protein sequence: CASSPTTSGSYEQYF.

The chain joins TRBV30 to TRBJ1-2; a weak D match, TRBD1 (6 bases). The V gene lost 1 base and the J gene lost 5 bases, with 14 bases spanning the gap. This CDR3 contains 14 residues. Germline CDR1 is GTSNPN and CDR2 is SVGIG (reference sequence). CDR3 DNA sequence: TGTGCCTGGAGTGGAACGGGACACTCTTATGGCTACACCTTC. It specifies CAWSGTGHSYGYTF.

CDR3 bases: TGCGCCAGCAGCCAAGTGCAGTCCGGAGATTACGAGCAGTACTTC. Protein: CASSQVQSGDYEQYF. This chain uses TRBV4-1 with TRBJ2-7, with unresolved D. CDR1 MGHRA and CDR2 YSYEKL come from the germline V gene. V lost 1 base and J 4 bases, leaving 14 bases between the germline ends. This CDR3 comprises 15 residues.

The rearrangement links TRBV5-6 to TRBJ1-4; 8 nucleotides line up with TRBD1. The CDR3 has 17 residues. Germline V gives CDR1 SGHDT, CDR2 YYEEEE. V lost 5 bases to trimming and J lost 3 bases; unmatched junction nucleotides: 12. The CDR3 region has the DNA TGTGCCAGCAGGACGTCCTTCAGGGGGCTAGCTAATGAAAAACTGTTTTTT. Amino acids: CASRTSFRGLANEKLFF.

V is TRBV6-2 or TRBV6-3 and J is TRBJ1-5; tentative D call: TRBD1 (5 bases). Trimming cost V 6 bases and J 2 bases, with 14 bases left between them. The length of the CDR3 is 15 residues. Germline CDR1 and CDR2: MNHEY and SVGEGT. The CDR3 DNA sequence: TGTGCCAGCAGCCGCGGGACTACGGGCAATCAGCCCCAGCATTTT. This translates into CASSRGTTGNQPQHF.

The rearrangement joins TRBV28 to TRBJ1-2, with 8 bases aligning to TRBD1. This CDR3 contains 13 residues. Germline loops: CDR1 MDHEN, CDR2 SYDVKM. V lost 11 bases to trimming and J lost 4 bases; unmatched junction nucleotides: 9. The CDR3, as DNA: TGTGCCTCCCAAAGACAGGGGCCCTATGGCTACACCTTC. Its translation: CASQRQGPYGYTF.

CDR3 region: CASSPGGYSNQPQHF. CDR3 sequence (DNA): TGTGCCAGCAGCCCAGGGGGGTATAGCAATCAGCCCCAGCATTTT. The chain has TRBV7-9 and TRBJ1-5; 7 bases map to TRBD1. The junction had 4 bases not matched to a gene; V was cut back by 5 bases and J by 0 bases. Germline CDR1 and CDR2: SEHNR and FQNEAQ (reference sequence). The CDR3 runs to 15 residues.

A word on this clone: Other nucleotide sequences from this sample produce the same CDR3. The gene calls are TRBV18 and TRBJ1-6, with TRBD1 matching 8 bases. From germline, CDR1 is KGHSH and CDR2 LQKENI. The CDR3 contains 15 residues. Germline trimming cut 1 base from V and 7 bases from J; bases unmatched to any gene: 3. The CDR3 region is CASSPLTGVNSPLHF. The CDR3 DNA reads as TGTGCCAGCTCACCACTGACAGGGGTAAATTCACCCCTCCACTTT.

The CDR3 DNA sequence: TGCAGTGCTAGTTCCCAGCGGGGACTCCAAGAGACCCAGTACTTC. It is translated as CSASSQRGLQETQYF. This chain uses TRBV20-1 with TRBJ2-5, with 7 bases that match TRBD2. CDR3 size: 15 residues. Trimming cost V 3 bases and J 1 base; bases outside gene matches: 8. CDR1 and CDR2 (germline): DFQATT, SNEGSKA (reference sequence).